This T cell receptor beta chain was captured by sequencing in a study of blood T cells in healthy people across ages (dated by TCRdb to between 2014 and 2017). The study in broad terms: In model experiments, template switching captured about one uniquely barcoded TCR beta cDNA molecule for every two T cells. The study measured age-related changes in TCR beta repertoire diversity using deep sequencing normalized with unique cDNA molecular identifiers. The donors were split into four age groups: young (average about 15 years), middle-aged (39), aged (approximately 59) and long-lived (82). To avoid experimental bias, donors of different ages were spread randomly across the sequencing lanes. For two donors (one aged 18 to 29 and one aged 80 or older), the study analyzed two additional independent replicas of 1 million unique cDNA reads from the same blood draw.

The donors were some 39 Caucasian individuals from Russia, aged about 6 to 95 years, who were systemically healthy. Roughly 11 milliliters of peripheral blood were drawn from each donor into EDTA-treated Vacutainer tubes. Ficoll-Paque density-gradient centrifugation was used to isolate PBMCs, with at least 7 million per sample. Total RNA, at least 6 micrograms per sample, was extracted from PBMCs with Trizol reagent. Naive CD45RAhigh/CD27high T cell percentages were measured by flow cytometry on a PBMC aliquot from every donor. Receptor libraries were prepared by 5' RACE. The sequencer listed for this sample is Illumina HiSeq 2500. A second PCR of 7 to 11 cycles was run with a J-beta primer mix and a sample-barcoded 5' primer. Each TCR beta cDNA molecule received a unique molecular identifier from a template-switch 5' adaptor carrying 12 random nucleotides. Each sample yielded at least 2.5 million CDR3-containing paired-end reads. All of the RNA was converted into first-strand cDNA using the Mint cDNA synthesis kit, with a TRBC-specific oligonucleotide serving as the primer. Following uracil-DNA glycosylase treatment, a first 18-cycle PCR with universal primers M1SS and BC2_uni_R was performed on all cDNA. The authors' analysis ran thus. Normalization of each sample was performed by random selection of 1 million high-quality reads, each carrying a distinct molecular identifier. Instead of being binned into consensus sequences, reads that shared molecular identifiers were thrown out. CDR3 identification, clonotype clustering and error correction used MiTCR with a Q25 quality threshold and the strictest error-elimination algorithm. Lower-bound total TCR beta diversity was estimated with a nonparametric unseen species model using Euler transformation. TCRdb reworked the public reads: Q25 trimming with fastp, MiXCR clone assembly, productive beta chains retained. Every CDR3 protein is listed once, alongside the most common genes and DNA of its rows. The V and J calls come from TCRdb's annotation, not from the publication. This sample lists 650,000 to 800,000 distinct CDR3 sequences; under 45% were detected once. The ten biggest clones cover 15% to 25% of the sample.

Paper-wide results and their limitations: Compared with the aged group, the long-lived group had more naive CD4+ T cells, fewer expanded clones and increased TCR diversity, suggesting age selection. Conclusive comparison of naive and antigen-experienced compartments was prevented by the profiling of bulk unsorted PBMCs. Observed TCR beta diversity per million T cells fell roughly linearly with age, and a significant reduction was already apparent by age around 40. There was a strong correlation between observed TCR beta diversity and the percentage of naive T cells measured by flow cytometry. Estimates of total diversity from one million sequenced T cells were regarded as lower bounds and underestimates. Because donor CMV infection status was unknown, age-related changes in expanded clonotypes were potentially confounded.

The germline V gene specifies SQVTM as CDR1 and ANQGSEA as CDR2. Relative to germline, V is 2 bases shorter and J is 5 bases shorter, with 15 bases between their ends. The CDR3 covers 14 residues, taking in both the cysteine and the phenylalanine. The only DNA kept is the CDR3, 42 bases in frame from the first base. About this clonotype itself: The antigen it binds to is not known. One base away there is no much larger clone; base qualities are not given.

The chain employs TRBV29-1 and TRBJ2-5; the D gene is not confidently resolved. Source material: blood. The sequence was collected from a man aged 55 to 70 in good health. Read as DNA, the sequence is TGCAGCGTTGAACCTCTCGCCCAAGCCGAGACCCAGTACTTC. This gives the protein CSVEPLAQAETQYF.